These 6 T cell receptor beta chains came from one sample sequenced in a study of radiation and T cells in renal cell carcinoma. The method was immunoSEQ multiplex PCR; TCRdb's version includes in-frame clones alone and lacks a portion of them. This table has 120,000 or so clones, about 81% appearing once. The time point here: blood 2 weeks post-SBRT. As for treatment: 15 Gy SBRT to primary tumor, nephrectomy 4 weeks later. The starting material was blood, obtained from a patient whose treatment included radiotherapy and nephrectomy. These receptors were taken from a woman aged 60 to 75 with renal cell carcinoma.

The rearrangement links TRBV2 to TRBJ1-2; a weak D match, TRBD1 (5 bases). Germline V CDR1 and CDR2: SNHLY, FYNNEI. V was pared by 4 bases and J by 8 bases, with 17 bases between. This CDR3 comprises 14 residues. The DNA of the CDR3 is TGTGCCAGCAGTGGCCGGCAGGGAGTAGGCGGCTACACCTTC. Protein sequence: CASSGRQGVGGYTF.

This clone was observed a few times. The chain has TRBV5-6 and TRBJ2-2, with no clear D. Per germline, CDR1 SGHDT and CDR2 YYEEEE. The CDR3 contains 15 residues. V lost 0 bases to trimming and J lost 2 bases, with 8 bases between them. In DNA, the CDR3 is TGTGCCAGCAGCTTGGTTTCCGCCAACACCGGGGAGCTGTTTTTT. This gives the protein CASSLVSANTGELFF.

Only one count was recorded for this clone. This chain joins TRBV5-1 and TRBJ2-3; TRBD1 matches at 10 bases. This CDR3 has 15 residues. Germline loops: CDR1 SGHRS, CDR2 YFSETQ. V trimming: 5 bases; J trimming: 4 bases; junction bases outside the gene matches: 7. This CDR3 is CASSTGTGAADTQYF. The CDR3 nucleotides are TGCGCCAGCAGTACCGGGACAGGGGCCGCAGATACGCAGTATTTT.

This clone was seen only once. This chain links TRBV5-6 with TRBJ2-2; D is unresolved. Trimming pared 0 bases from V and 6 bases from J, leaving 3 bases between. CDR1 and CDR2 from the germline V gene are SGHDT and YYEEEE. The CDR3 is 12 amino acids. The CDR3 sequence: CASSLVPGELFF. CDR3 sequence (DNA): TGTGCCAGCAGCTTGGTACCCGGGGAGCTGTTTTTT.

The V call is TRBV2, the J call TRBJ1-2, with D possibly matching TRBD1 (5 bases). Trimming cost V 5 bases and J 6 bases, with 13 bases left between them. The CDR3 covers 13 residues. CDR1 and CDR2 from the germline V gene are SNHLY and FYNNEI. Written as DNA, the CDR3 is TGTGCCAGCAGTTTTCAGGGAAGCCATGGCTACACCTTC. The encoded protein is CASSFQGSHGYTF.

The rearrangement links TRBV19 to TRBJ1-2, with TRBD1 as a possible D gene (5 bases). The CDR3 totals 16 residues. V was shortened by 5 bases and J by 2 bases, with 18 bases between the two germline ends. Germline V lookup: CDR1 LNHDA, CDR2 SQIVND (reference sequence). Here the CDR3 reads CASSRSSRARNYGYTF. CDR3 coding DNA: TGTGCCAGTAGTCGAAGCTCCAGGGCGAGGAACTATGGCTACACCTTC.